Listed below are T cell receptor beta chains from one sample, sequenced in a study of control samples from healthy donors and cancer patients. Sequenced by immunoSEQ multiplex PCR; TCRdb stores in-frame clones only, minus some. The table shows about 12,000 clones, with approximately 94% occurring only once. Sequenced input: PBMCs. These receptors came from a man between 65 and 85 years old with head and neck cancer. Each CDR3 is given with its conserved first and last residue. A D gene is named only where the DNA matches it firmly. Only part of the rows carry a size: once, few, many, or a class if the clone is expanded.

once | . | TRBJ2-6 | TRBV19 | CASPYRAGANVLTF | TGTGCCAGTCCCTACAGGGCCGGGGCCAACGTCCTGACTTTC
. | . | TRBJ1-3 | TRBV10-3 | CATRAPTVGNTIYF | TGTGCCACTCGAGCCCCGACGGTTGGAAACACCATATATTTT
. | TRBD1 | TRBJ2-5 | TRBV5-1 | CASSSTGTGGETQYF | TGCGCCAGCAGCTCGACCGGGACAGGAGGAGAGACCCAGTACTTC
. | . | TRBJ1-6 | TRBV5-1 | CASKPGTTAFNSPLHF | TGCGCCAGCAAACCCGGGACTACAGCTTTTAATTCACCCCTCCACTTT
. | . | TRBJ1-2 | TRBV18 | CASSPGQGGYGYTF | TGTGCCAGCTCACCGGGGCAGGGTGGCTATGGCTACACCTTC
. | TRBD1 | TRBJ1-1 | TRBV7-9 | CASSFDREWTEAFF | TGTGCCAGCAGCTTCGACAGGGAATGGACTGAAGCTTTCTTT
. | . | TRBJ2-7 | TRBV6-1 | CASSDGGPRSYEQYF | TGTGCCAGCAGTGACGGGGGCCCCAGATCCTACGAGCAGTACTTC
. | . | TRBJ2-1 | TRBV29-1 | CSVDFLGPTGTRHNEQFF | TGCAGCGTTGATTTTTTGGGACCAACAGGGACAAGGCACAATGAGCAGTTCTTC
. | . | TRBJ2-7 | TRBV28 | CASSPPGDHEQYF | TGTGCCAGCAGTCCACCGGGGGACCACGAGCAGTACTTC
. | . | TRBJ2-7 | TRBV5-1 | CASSLAPDDYEQYF | TGCGCCAGCAGCTTGGCCCCAGACGATTACGAGCAGTACTTC
. | . | TRBJ2-5 | TRBV6-6 | CASSYEFETQYF | TGTGCCAGCAGTTACGAGTTTGAGACCCAGTACTTC
few | . | TRBJ1-5 | TRBV27 | CASSLAGFQPQHF | TGTGCCAGCAGTTTAGCAGGGTTTCAGCCCCAGCATTTT
. | TRBD1 | TRBJ2-1 | TRBV7-9 | CASSFGQGARNEQFF | TGTGCCAGCAGCTTTGGCCAGGGGGCCAGGAATGAGCAGTTCTTC
. | . | TRBJ2-5 | TRBV18 | CASSPGTLQETQYF | TGTGCCAGCTCACCGGGGACCCTACAAGAGACCCAGTACTTC
once | . | TRBJ2-6 | TRBV27 | CASSLWGSGANVLTF | TGTGCCAGCAGTTTATGGGGCTCTGGGGCCAACGTCCTGACTTTC
. | TRBD1 | TRBJ1-3 | TRBV10-3 | CAIRGTGPSLVSGNTIYF | TGTGCCATCAGAGGGACAGGTCCCAGCCTAGTCTCTGGAAACACCATATATTTT
. | . | TRBJ1-1 | TRBV10-1 | CASSESSGRLSLFF | TGCGCCAGCAGTGAGTCCAGCGGCCGGCTGTCGCTCTTCTTT
once | . | TRBJ2-1 | TRBV2 | CASSAWWRGPYNEQFF | TGTGCCAGCAGCGCTTGGTGGCGGGGGCCCTACAATGAGCAGTTCTTC
. | . | TRBJ2-1 | TRBV10-3 | CAIKDSPHNEQFF | TGTGCCATCAAGGACTCGCCCCACAATGAGCAGTTCTTC
. | TRBD1 | TRBJ1-4 | TRBV19 | CASSITGQGGRKLFF | TGTGCCAGTAGTATAACCGGACAGGGTGGGCGAAAACTGTTTTTT
few | TRBD1 | TRBJ2-1 | TRBV9 | CASSVGTGTLRGEQFF | TGTGCCAGCAGCGTTGGGACAGGGACCTTGCGTGGTGAGCAGTTCTTC
. | . | TRBJ2-1 | TRBV3-1/TRBV3-2 | CASSPTGYNEQFF | TGTGCCAGCAGCCCTACAGGCTACAATGAGCAGTTCTTC
. | . | TRBJ2-7 | TRBV28 | CASSPPADEQYF | TGTGCCAGCAGTCCGCCGGCGGACGAGCAGTACTTC
. | . | TRBJ1-5 | TRBV28 | CASSLPGRYSNQPQHF | TGTGCCAGCAGCCTCCCCGGGAGATATAGCAATCAGCCCCAGCATTTT
. | . | TRBJ1-5 | TRBV3-1/TRBV3-2 | CASSPKAGNQPQHF | TGTGCCAGCAGCCCGAAGGCAGGCAATCAGCCCCAGCATTTT
. | TRBD1 | TRBJ1-4 | TRBV2 | CASRGQGVKLFF | TGTGCCAGCAGGGGACAGGGGGTAAAACTGTTTTTT
. | . | TRBJ1-1 | TRBV5-1 | CASVAEQGFRTEAFF | TGCGCCAGCGTTGCAGAACAGGGCTTTAGGACTGAAGCTTTCTTT
. | . | TRBJ2-7 | TRBV28 | CASSLKPGASSYEQYF | TGTGCCAGCAGTTTAAAGCCAGGCGCGAGCTCCTACGAGCAGTACTTC
. | . | TRBJ2-5 | TRBV30 | CAWSLWYQETQYF | TGTGCCTGGAGTCTTTGGTACCAAGAGACCCAGTACTTC
. | TRBD2 | TRBJ2-7 | TRBV9 | CASSVEAGTSGRYEQYF | TGTGCCAGCAGCGTAGAAGCTGGGACTAGCGGGCGCTACGAGCAGTACTTC
. | TRBD1 | TRBJ2-5 | TRBV6-5 | CASSYSGTGKETQYF | TGTGCCAGCAGTTACTCCGGGACAGGGAAAGAGACCCAGTACTTC